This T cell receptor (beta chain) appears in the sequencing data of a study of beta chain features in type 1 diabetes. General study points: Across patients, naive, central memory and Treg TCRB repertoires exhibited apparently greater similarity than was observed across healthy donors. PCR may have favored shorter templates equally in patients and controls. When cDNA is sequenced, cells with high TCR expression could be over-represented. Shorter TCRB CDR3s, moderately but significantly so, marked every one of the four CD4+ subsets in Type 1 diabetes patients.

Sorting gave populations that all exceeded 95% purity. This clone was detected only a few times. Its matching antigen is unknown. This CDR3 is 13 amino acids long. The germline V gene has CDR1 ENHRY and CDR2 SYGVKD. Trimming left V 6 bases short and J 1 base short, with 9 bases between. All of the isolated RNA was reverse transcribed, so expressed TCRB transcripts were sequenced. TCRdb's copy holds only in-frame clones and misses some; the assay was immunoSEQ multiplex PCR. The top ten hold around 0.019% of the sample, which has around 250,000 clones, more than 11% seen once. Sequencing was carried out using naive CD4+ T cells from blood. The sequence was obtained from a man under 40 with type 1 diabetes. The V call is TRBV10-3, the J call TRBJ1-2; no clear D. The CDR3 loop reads CAIRTEGNYGYTF. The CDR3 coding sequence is TGTGCCATCAGGACGGAGGGTAACTATGGCTACACCTTC.